This T cell receptor beta chain emerged from a study of blood T cell repertoires in COVID-19. On the study more broadly: Researchers got acute and convalescent COVID-19 samples from the United States, Italy and Spain.

Per the authors' pipeline: From reference gene primer amplification, estimates of nucleated cell counts were derived. Sequenced by immunoSEQ multiplex PCR; TCRdb stores in-frame clones only, minus some. The V and J calls and clone size were taken over from that table, and D and trimming were inferred from the DNA. The sample gives about 80,000 clones, about 78% of which show up once; approximately 16% is in the top ten. V was clipped by 0 bases and J by 3 bases, with 12 bases between them. The CDR3 runs 16 residues. Germline CDR1 reads SGDLS; CDR2 reads YYNGEE. The sequenced material came from peripheral blood. V usage is TRBV9 and J usage is TRBJ2-2; maybe TRBD2 (5 bases). The sequence derives from a human donor in a cohort sampled during active COVID-19. The CDR3 coding sequence is TGTGCCAGCAGCGTAGAAGCCTGGGGAGACACCGGGGAGCTGTTTTTT. Residues: CASSVEAWGDTGELFF.